These 22 T cell receptor beta chains share one sample of origin, sequenced in a study of shared clonotypes between healthy human individuals. The data were produced by immunoSEQ multiplex PCR, yet TCRdb's version contains in-frame clones alone and is incomplete. This sample carries under 650,000 clones, about 96% of them seen once, and the ten largest clones take less than 0.06%. Sequenced: naive CD4+ T cells sorted from blood. As for subset: CD45RA+ positively selected. Receptor source: a woman in her 30s in good health.

The rearrangement uses TRBV5-1 and TRBJ2-2; D is perhaps TRBD2 (5 bases). The CDR3 has 15 amino acids. V lost 4 bases and J lost 1, with 11 bases in between. Germline V gives CDR1 SGHRS, CDR2 YFSETQ. The CDR3 reads CASSPEGRNTGELFF. As DNA, the CDR3 is TGCGCCAGCAGCCCTGAAGGGAGGAACACCGGGGAGCTGTTTTTT.

The J gene is TRBJ2-3, the V gene TRBV11-2, with 7 bases identical to TRBD1. After removal of 4 bases from V and 0 bases from J, the junction contained 4 bases not matched to a gene. This CDR3 has 15 residues. Germline CDR1 SGHAT, CDR2 FQNNGV. The CDR3 protein is CASSWGQYSTDTQYF. The CDR3 DNA sequence: TGTGCCAGCAGCTGGGGACAGTATAGCACAGATACGCAGTATTTT.

The chain couples TRBV6-6 to TRBJ2-5; 13 bases align to TRBD2. With the DNA end fitting TRBJ2-7 better, the J assignment may be wrong. There are 15 residues in the CDR3. Germline values: CDR1 MNHNY, CDR2 SVGAGI (reference sequence). The CDR3 DNA is TGTGCCAGCAGAAGCGGGACTAGCGGGATTTACGAGCAGTACTTC. Its translation is CASRSGTSGIYEQYF.

The rearrangement uses TRBV18 and TRBJ2-3, with a possible D match to TRBD2 (6 bases). The germline CDR1 and CDR2 sequences are KGHSH and LQKENI. The CDR3 extends over 18 amino acids. Trimming stripped 1 base from V and 2 bases from J, with 19 bases between. CDR3 DNA: TGTGCCAGCTCACCACTGGGGGTGGCTAGCGCGAACACAGATACGCAGTATTTT. Translated: CASSPLGVASANTDTQYF.

This clone has a single count. The chain joins TRBV6-6 to TRBJ2-1, with 9 bases identical to TRBD2. Trimming cost V 3 bases and J 7 bases; bases outside gene matches: 7. Germline V gene lookup returns CDR1 MNHNY and CDR2 SVGAGI (reference sequence). CDR3 length: 15 residues. CDR3 nucleotides: TGTGCCAGCAGTTATCCAGGGCTAGCGGGAAATGAGCAGTTCTTC. This translates into CASSYPGLAGNEQFF.

The chain uses TRBV4-2 and TRBJ2-7; 7 bases fit TRBD2. The CDR3 loop spans 14 amino acids. Germline V gene data show CDR1 as LGHNA and CDR2 as YNFKEQ. V was pared by 1 base and J by 5 bases, with 5 bases of the junction left unmatched. The CDR3 sequence: CASSQGNGRNEQYF. The CDR3 region has the DNA TGTGCCAGCAGCCAAGGGAACGGGAGGAACGAGCAGTACTTC.

This chain connects TRBV9 to TRBJ2-3; D remains ambiguous. V was trimmed by 1 base and J by 6 bases, leaving 12 bases between them. This CDR3 is built from 14 residues. CDR1 SGDLS and CDR2 YYNGEE come from the germline V gene. The CDR3 bases are TGTGCCAGCAGCGTATATTTCGTGTCGGATACGCAGTATTTT. Translated: CASSVYFVSDTQYF.

This clone was observed once. This chain joins TRBV5-1 and TRBJ1-1, with a weak D call TRBD1 (5 bases). Trimming took off 4 bases at V and 5 bases at J, with 15 bases between the two ends. The CDR3 covers 14 residues. Looked up from germline, CDR1 is SGHRS and CDR2 is YFSETQ. The CDR3 here is CASSPGGALTEAFF. DNA of the CDR3: TGCGCCAGCAGCCCCGGAGGGGCGCTTACTGAAGCTTTCTTT.

This clone was detected only once. The chain has TRBV5-4 and TRBJ2-7, with 9 bases that match TRBD1. V trimming: 5 bases; J trimming: 3 bases; junction bases outside the gene matches: 6. CDR1 is SGHNT, CDR2 YYREEE, per germline (reference sequence). The CDR3 covers 14 residues. This CDR3 is CASSPQGAFYEQYF. CDR3 in DNA: TGTGCCAGCAGTCCACAGGGGGCTTTCTACGAGCAGTACTTC.

The chain uses TRBV28 and TRBJ2-5; 8 positions agree with TRBD1. Judging by the DNA end, TRBJ2-7 fits better; the J call may be wrong. The V gene's germline CDR1 is MDHEN and CDR2 SYDVKM. The CDR3 consists of 15 residues. CDR3 DNA sequence: TGTGCCAGCAGCCCCCTGGGACAGGAGTCCTACGAGCAGTACTTC. Translated, it gives CASSPLGQESYEQYF.

This clone appeared a single time. J is TRBJ1-5 and V is TRBV19; 10 bases match TRBD1. The ends lost 6 bases at V and 0 bases at J; junction bases unmatched: 14. The CDR3 covers 19 residues. Germline CDR1 and CDR2: LNHDA and SQIVND (reference sequence). CDR3 sequence (DNA): TGTGCCAGTAGCCCTCTCCGGGACAGGGGCCCCGGTAGCAATCAGCCCCAGCATTTT. This encodes CASSPLRDRGPGSNQPQHF.

The genes are TRBV11-2 and TRBJ2-1, with D tentatively TRBD2 (5 bases). This CDR3 region has 14 residues. CDR1 and CDR2 (germline): SGHAT, FQNNGV. Between the trimmed V and J ends, which lost 2 bases and 9 bases, there was a span of 14 bases. CDR3 bases: TGTGCCAGCAGCTTAACTAGGGCCTTAACTGAGCAGTTCTTC. Translation gives CASSLTRALTEQFF.

This clone was recorded only once. This rearrangement joins TRBV27 to TRBJ2-7; D could derive from TRBD1 or TRBD2 (5 bases each). The CDR3 spans 15 residues. Germline assignment: CDR1 MNHEY and CDR2 SMNVEV (reference sequence). Trimming cost V 3 bases and J 0 bases, with 12 bases left between them. The DNA for the CDR3 is TGTGCCAGCAGTTTTGCCGGGGACCCCTCCTACGAGCAGTACTTC. This gives the protein CASSFAGDPSYEQYF.

The chain is built from TRBV28 and TRBJ1-1; no clear D. Germline CDR1 is MDHEN and CDR2 is SYDVKM. Trimming left V 5 bases short and J 8 bases short, with 33 bases between. This CDR3 is built from 19 residues. The CDR3 region has the DNA TGTGCCAGCAGTCCTCCTGGCCCCTGGTGGCTCGAGAAGGCTAGCGAAGCTTTCTTT. It yields the protein CASSPPGPWWLEKASEAFF.

Turning to this clone: The junction shows a germline mismatch at one end, possibly a read error. The chain has TRBV11-2 and TRBJ2-5, with D possibly matching TRBD2 (6 bases). The CDR3 totals 14 residues. Germline V gene sequence: CDR1 SGHAT, CDR2 FQNNGV. CDR3 bases: TGTGCCAGCAGCCTAGAACTAGTGGGGGGGACCCAGTACTTC. This gives the protein CASSLELVGGTQYF.

The CDR3 nucleotides are TGTGCCAGCAGCGGACAGGGGAAGGGCTACGAGCAGTACTTC. Protein: CASSGQGKGYEQYF. The chain combines TRBV27 with TRBJ2-7, with TRBD1 identical over 9 bases. This CDR3 region has 14 residues. The V and J ends lost 6 bases and 3 bases, in that order; junction bases with no gene match: 6. CDR1 is MNHEY, CDR2 SMNVEV, per germline (reference sequence).

As regards this clone: The sample carries other DNA sequences with the same CDR3. This sequence joins TRBV5-1 and TRBJ1-1; no firm D call. The CDR3 loop spans 14 amino acids. V lost 2 bases and J 1 base, leaving 9 bases between the germline ends. Germline loops: CDR1 SGHRS, CDR2 YFSETQ. The CDR3 nucleotides read TGCGCCAGCAGCTTACAAGGATCGAACACTGAAGCTTTCTTT. Translation: CASSLQGSNTEAFF.

The chain couples TRBV19 to TRBJ2-1, with D maybe TRBD2 (6 bases). The CDR3 runs 16 residues. Germline CDR1 reads LNHDA; CDR2 reads SQIVND (reference sequence). The V and J ends lost 5 bases and 1 base respectively, with 15 bases between them. The CDR3 region is CASSSIGSGSYNEQFF. The CDR3, as DNA: TGTGCCAGTAGTTCTATCGGTAGCGGTTCCTACAATGAGCAGTTCTTC.

The V gene is TRBV5-1, the J gene TRBJ2-6, with a tentative D call TRBD1 (6 bases). Trimming removed 4 bases at V and 0 bases at J, with 11 bases between. The CDR3 length is 16 residues. The germline V gene encodes CDR1 SGHRS and CDR2 YFSETQ. The CDR3 DNA is TGCGCCAGCAGCAGACGACAGGACTCTGGGGCCAACGTCCTGACTTTC. Translating it yields CASSRRQDSGANVLTF.

This chain connects TRBV29-1 to TRBJ1-5, with D maybe TRBD1 (5 bases). V was clipped by 6 bases and J by 8 bases, with 17 bases between them. Germline V gives CDR1 SQVTM, CDR2 ANQGSEA. The CDR3 sequence is 13 residues long. The CDR3 DNA reads as TGCAGCGTCGCGCCTGGGGTCAGGGAGCCCCAGCATTTT. It encodes CSVAPGVREPQHF.

The rearrangement links TRBV28 to TRBJ1-2; D might be TRBD1 (5 bases). This CDR3 has 14 residues. Per germline, CDR1 MDHEN and CDR2 SYDVKM. The V gene lost 6 bases and the J gene lost 6 bases, with 17 bases spanning the gap. The CDR3 DNA reads TGTGCCAGCAGCCTAGAGGCAGGGTGGAATGGCTACACCTTC. This gives the protein CASSLEAGWNGYTF.

This clone was seen just once. This rearrangement joins TRBV29-1 to TRBJ1-1; the D is unclear. Trimming stripped 7 bases from V and 4 bases from J, with 19 bases between. CDR1 SQVTM and CDR2 ANQGSEA come from the germline V gene. This CDR3 contains 14 residues. CDR3 residues: CSGVPGGRITEAFF. The CDR3 nucleotides are TGCAGCGGGGTCCCAGGAGGTAGAATCACTGAAGCTTTCTTT.